This TCR beta chain derives from a study of blood T cell repertoires in COVID-19. For the study at large: The origin of the acute and convalescent COVID-19 samples was the United States, Italy and Spain. Nucleic acid was either cDNA or gDNA, and it came from T cells, B-cell-depleted T cells, or PBMCs.

The germline CDR1 and CDR2 sequences are SGDLS and YYNGEE. This CDR3 has 16 residues. V lost 0 bases, J lost 6 bases, and 8 bases stayed unmatched. In the authors' methods: By means of reference gene primer amplification, nucleated cell counts were estimated. Sequencing used immunoSEQ multiplex PCR; TCRdb keeps in-frame clones, though not all of them. The V and J calls and clone size were taken over from that table, and D and trimming were inferred from the DNA. The sample shows some 230,000 clones, about 86% of them seen only once. The sample holds one count of this clone. Participants were placed into cohorts based on the clinical history they reported.

The sequenced material came from PBMCs or T cells enriched from blood (not recorded which). V is TRBV9 and J is TRBJ2-2; TRBD2 matches 7 bases. This TCR was sampled from a woman in her 40s with acute COVID-19. CDR3 residues: CASSVGGSGDPGELFF. The CDR3 DNA reads TGTGCCAGCAGCGTAGGCGGGAGTGGAGACCCCGGGGAGCTGTTTTTT.